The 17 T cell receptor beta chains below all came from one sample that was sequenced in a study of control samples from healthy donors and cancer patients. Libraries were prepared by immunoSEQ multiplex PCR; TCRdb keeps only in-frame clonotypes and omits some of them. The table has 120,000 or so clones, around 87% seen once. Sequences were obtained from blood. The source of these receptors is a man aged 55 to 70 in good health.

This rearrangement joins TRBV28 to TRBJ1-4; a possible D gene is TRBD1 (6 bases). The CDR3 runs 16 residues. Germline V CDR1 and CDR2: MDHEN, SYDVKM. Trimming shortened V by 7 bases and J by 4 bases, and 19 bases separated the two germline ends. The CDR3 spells CASTSTWGAGNEKLFF. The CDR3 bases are TGTGCCAGCACCTCCACTTGGGGGGCAGGTAATGAAAAACTGTTTTTT.

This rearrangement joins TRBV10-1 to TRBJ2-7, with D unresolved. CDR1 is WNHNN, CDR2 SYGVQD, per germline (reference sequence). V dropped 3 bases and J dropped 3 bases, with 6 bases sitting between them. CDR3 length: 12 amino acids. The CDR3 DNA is TGCGCCAGCAGTGAACCTGGCTACGAGCAGTACTTC. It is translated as CASSEPGYEQYF.

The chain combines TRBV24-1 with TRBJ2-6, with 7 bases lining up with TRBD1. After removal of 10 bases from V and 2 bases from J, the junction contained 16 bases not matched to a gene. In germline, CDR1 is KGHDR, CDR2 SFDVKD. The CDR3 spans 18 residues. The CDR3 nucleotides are TGTGCCACAGAAGCCCGGGACAGCTTGCCGACTGGGGCCAACGTCCTGACTTTC. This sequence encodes CATEARDSLPTGANVLTF.

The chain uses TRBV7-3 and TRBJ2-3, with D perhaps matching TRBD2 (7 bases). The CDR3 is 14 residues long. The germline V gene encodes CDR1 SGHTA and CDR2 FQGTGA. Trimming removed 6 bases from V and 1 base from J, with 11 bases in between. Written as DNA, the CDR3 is TGTGCCAGCAGTATCGGGGGGCGCACAGATACGCAGTATTTT. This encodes CASSIGGRTDTQYF.

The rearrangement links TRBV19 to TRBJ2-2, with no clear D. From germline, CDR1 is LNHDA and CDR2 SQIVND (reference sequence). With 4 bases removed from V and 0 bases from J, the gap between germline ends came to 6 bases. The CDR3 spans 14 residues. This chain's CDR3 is CASSNTANTGELFF. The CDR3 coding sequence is TGTGCCAGTAGTAATACGGCGAACACCGGGGAGCTGTTTTTT.

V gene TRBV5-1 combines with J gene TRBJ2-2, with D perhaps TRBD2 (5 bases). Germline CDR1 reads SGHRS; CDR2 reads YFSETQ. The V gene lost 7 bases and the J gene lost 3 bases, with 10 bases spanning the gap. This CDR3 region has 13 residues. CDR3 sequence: CASAIGDTGELFF. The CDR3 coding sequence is TGCGCCAGCGCGATCGGGGACACCGGGGAGCTGTTTTTT.

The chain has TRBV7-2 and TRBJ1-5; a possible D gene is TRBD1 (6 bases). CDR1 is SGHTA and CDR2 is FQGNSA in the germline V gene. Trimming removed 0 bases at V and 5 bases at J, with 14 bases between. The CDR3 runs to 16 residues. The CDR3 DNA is TGTGCCAGCAGCTTAGCCACAGGGAGGTGGGATCAGCCCCAGCATTTT. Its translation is CASSLATGRWDQPQHF.

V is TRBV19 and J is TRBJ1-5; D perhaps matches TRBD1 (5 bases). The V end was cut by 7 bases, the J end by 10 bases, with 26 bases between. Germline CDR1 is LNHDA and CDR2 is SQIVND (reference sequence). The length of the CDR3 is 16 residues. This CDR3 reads CASTLGGGRPSSPQHF. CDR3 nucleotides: TGTGCCAGTACCTTGGGGGGGGGTCGCCCCTCCTCACCCCAGCATTTT.

The CDR3 DNA reads as TGTGCCAGCAGCCAGGTGGGACTCCAAGAGACCCAGTACTTC. It specifies CASSQVGLQETQYF. The chain is built from TRBV7-2 and TRBJ2-5; possible D gene TRBD2, 6 bases. There are 14 residues in the CDR3. The ends were cut back, 5 bases at V and 1 base at J, with 11 bases in the middle. Germline-derived CDR1 and CDR2 are SGHTA and FQGNSA.

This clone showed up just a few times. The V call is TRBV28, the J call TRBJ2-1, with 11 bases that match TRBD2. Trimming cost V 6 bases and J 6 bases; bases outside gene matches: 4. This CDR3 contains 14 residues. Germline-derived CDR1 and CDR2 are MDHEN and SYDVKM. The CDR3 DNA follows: TGTGCCAGCAGGCCGGGACTAGCGGCCAATGAGCAGTTCTTC. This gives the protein CASRPGLAANEQFF. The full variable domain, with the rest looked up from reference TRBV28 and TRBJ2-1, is DVKVTQSSRYLVKRTGEKVFLECVQDMDHENMFWYRQDPGLGLRLIYFSYDVKMKEKGDIPEGYSVSREKKERFSLILESASTNQTSMYLCASRPGLAANEQFFGPGTRLTVL.

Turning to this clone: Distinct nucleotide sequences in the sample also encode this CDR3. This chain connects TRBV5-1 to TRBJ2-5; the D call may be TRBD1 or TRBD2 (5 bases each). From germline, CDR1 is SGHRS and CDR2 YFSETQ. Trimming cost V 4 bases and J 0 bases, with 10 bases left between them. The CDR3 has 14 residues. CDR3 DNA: TGCGCCAGCAGCCTGGGGACGTACCAAGAGACCCAGTACTTC. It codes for CASSLGTYQETQYF. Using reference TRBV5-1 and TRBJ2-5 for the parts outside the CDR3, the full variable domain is KAGVTQTPRYLIKTRGQQVTLSCSPISGHRSVSWYQQTPGQGLQFLFEYFSETQRNKGNFPGRFSGRQFSNSRSEMNVSTLELGDSALYLCASSLGTYQETQYFGPGTRLLVL.

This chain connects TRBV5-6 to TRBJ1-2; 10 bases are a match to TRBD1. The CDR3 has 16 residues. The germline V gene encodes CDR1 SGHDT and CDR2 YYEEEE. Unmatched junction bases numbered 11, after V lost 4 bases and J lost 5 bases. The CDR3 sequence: CASSRDRGVNMYGYTF. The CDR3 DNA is TGTGCCAGCAGCCGGGACAGGGGAGTAAATATGTATGGCTACACCTTC.

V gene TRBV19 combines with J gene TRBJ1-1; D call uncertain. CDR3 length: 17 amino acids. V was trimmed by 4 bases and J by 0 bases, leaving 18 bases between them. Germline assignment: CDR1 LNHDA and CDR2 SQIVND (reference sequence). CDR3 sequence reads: CASSTTSGGVVNTEAFF. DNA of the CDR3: TGTGCCAGTAGTACCACCAGTGGTGGGGTTGTGAACACTGAAGCTTTCTTT.

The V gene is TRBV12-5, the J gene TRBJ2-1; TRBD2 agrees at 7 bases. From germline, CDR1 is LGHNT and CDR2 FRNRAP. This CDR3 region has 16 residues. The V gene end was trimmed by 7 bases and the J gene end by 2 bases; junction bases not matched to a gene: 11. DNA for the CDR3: TGTGCTAGTGCCCCGGGGGGACCCTTAACCTACAATGAGCAGTTCTTC. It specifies CASAPGGPLTYNEQFF.

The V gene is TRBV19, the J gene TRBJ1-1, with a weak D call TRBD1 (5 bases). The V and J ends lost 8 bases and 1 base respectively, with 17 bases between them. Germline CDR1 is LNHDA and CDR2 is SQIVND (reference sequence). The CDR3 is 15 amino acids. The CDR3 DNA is TGTGCCAGTTCTATCTTGGCAGGGCCGAACACTGAAGCTTTCTTT. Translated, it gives CASSILAGPNTEAFF.

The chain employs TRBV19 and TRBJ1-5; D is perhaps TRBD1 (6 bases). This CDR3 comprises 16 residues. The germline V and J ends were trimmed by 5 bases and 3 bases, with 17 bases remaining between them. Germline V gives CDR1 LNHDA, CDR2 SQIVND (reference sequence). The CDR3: CASSLRDILPNQPQHF. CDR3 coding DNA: TGTGCCAGTAGTCTCAGGGACATCCTTCCCAATCAGCCCCAGCATTTT.

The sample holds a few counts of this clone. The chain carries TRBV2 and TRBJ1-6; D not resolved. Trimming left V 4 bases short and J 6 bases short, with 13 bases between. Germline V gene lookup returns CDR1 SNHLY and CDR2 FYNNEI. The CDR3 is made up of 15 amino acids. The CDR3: CASSASRIPNSPLHF. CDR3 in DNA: TGTGCCAGCAGTGCATCGAGGATTCCTAATTCACCCCTCCACTTT.